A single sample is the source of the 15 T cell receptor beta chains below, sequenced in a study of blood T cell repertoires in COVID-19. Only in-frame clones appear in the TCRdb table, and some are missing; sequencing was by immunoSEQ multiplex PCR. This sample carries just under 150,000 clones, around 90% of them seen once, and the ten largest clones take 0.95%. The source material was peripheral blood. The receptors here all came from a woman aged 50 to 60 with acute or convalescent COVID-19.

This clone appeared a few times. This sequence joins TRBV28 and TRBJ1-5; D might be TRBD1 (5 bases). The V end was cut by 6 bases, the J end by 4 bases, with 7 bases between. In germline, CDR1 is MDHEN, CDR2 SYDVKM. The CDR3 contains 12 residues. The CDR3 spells CASRTVNQPQHF. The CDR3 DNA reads TGTGCCAGCAGGACAGTGAATCAGCCCCAGCATTTT.

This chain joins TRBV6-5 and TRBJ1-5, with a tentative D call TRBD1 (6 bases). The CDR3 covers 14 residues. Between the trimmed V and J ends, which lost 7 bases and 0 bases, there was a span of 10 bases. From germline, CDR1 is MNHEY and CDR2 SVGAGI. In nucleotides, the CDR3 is TGTGCCAGCAAAGACAGGATTAGCAATCAGCCCCAGCATTTT. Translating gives CASKDRISNQPQHF.

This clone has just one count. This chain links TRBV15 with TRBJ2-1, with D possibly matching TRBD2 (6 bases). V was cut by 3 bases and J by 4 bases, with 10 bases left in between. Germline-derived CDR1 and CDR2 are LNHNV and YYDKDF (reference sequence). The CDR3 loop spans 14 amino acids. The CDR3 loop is CATSRGRGYNEQFF. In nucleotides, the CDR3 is TGTGCCACCAGCAGGGGCCGGGGGTACAATGAGCAGTTCTTC.

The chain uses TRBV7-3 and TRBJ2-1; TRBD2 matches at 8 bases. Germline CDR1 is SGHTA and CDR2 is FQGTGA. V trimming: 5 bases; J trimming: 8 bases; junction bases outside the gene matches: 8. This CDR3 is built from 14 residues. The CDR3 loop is CASSLRGGQDEQFF. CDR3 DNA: TGTGCCAGCAGCCTCCGGGGGGGCCAGGATGAGCAGTTCTTC.

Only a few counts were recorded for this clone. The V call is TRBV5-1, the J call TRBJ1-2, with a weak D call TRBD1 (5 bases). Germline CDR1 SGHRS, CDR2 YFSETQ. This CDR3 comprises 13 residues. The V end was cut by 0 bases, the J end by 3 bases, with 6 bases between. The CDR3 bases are TGCGCCAGCAGCTTGGGGGGCGACTATGGCTACACCTTC. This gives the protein CASSLGGDYGYTF.

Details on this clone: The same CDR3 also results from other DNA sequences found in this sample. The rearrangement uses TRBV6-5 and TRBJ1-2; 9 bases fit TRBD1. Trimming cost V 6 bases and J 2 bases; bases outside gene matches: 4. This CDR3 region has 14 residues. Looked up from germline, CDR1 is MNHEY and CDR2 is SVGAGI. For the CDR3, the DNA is TGTGCCAGCAGGGGGACAGGGACCAACTATGGCTACACCTTC. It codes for CASRGTGTNYGYTF.

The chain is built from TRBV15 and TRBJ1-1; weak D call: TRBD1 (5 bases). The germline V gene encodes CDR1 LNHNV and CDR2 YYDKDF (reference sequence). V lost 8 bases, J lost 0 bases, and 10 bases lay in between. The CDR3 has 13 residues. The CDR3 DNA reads TGTGCCACCTCCAGGGTATTGAACACTGAAGCTTTCTTT. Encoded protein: CATSRVLNTEAFF. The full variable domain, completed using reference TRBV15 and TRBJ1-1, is DAMVIQNPRYQVTQFGKPVTLSCSQTLNHNVMYWYQQKSSQAPKLLFHYYDKDFNNEADTPDNFQSRRPNTSFCFLDIRSPGLGDTAMYLCATSRVLNTEAFFGQGTRLTVV.

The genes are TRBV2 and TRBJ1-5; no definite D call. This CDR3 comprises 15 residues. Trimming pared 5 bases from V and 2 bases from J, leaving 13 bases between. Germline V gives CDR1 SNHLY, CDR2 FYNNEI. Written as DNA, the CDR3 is TGTGCCAGCAGTATTAATGGAGAGGGCAATCAGCCCCAGCATTTT. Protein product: CASSINGEGNQPQHF. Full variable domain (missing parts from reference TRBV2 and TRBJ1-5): EPEVTQTPSHQVTQMGQEVILRCVPISNHLYFYWYRQILGQKVEFLVSFYNNEISEKSEIFDDQFSVERPDGSNFTLKIRSTKLEDSAMYFCASSINGEGNQPQHFGDGTRLSIL.

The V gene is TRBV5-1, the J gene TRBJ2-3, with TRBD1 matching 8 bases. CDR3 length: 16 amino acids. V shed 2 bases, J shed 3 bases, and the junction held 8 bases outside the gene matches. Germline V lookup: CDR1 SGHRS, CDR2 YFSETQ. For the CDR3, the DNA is TGCGCCAGCAGCTTAAACTCCCAGGGGGCGACAGATACGCAGTATTTT. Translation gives CASSLNSQGATDTQYF.

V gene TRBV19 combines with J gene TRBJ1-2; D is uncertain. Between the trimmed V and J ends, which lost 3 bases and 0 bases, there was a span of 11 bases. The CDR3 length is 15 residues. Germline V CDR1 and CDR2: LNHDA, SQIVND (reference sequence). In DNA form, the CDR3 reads TGTGCCAGTAGTATGGGCCCTGAACCTAACTATGGCTACACCTTC. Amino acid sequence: CASSMGPEPNYGYTF.

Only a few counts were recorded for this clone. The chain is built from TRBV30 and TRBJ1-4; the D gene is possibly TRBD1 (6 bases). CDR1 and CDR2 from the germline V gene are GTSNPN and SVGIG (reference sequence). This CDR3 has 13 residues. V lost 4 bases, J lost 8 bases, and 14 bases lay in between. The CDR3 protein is CAWKRGGGEKLFF. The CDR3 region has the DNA TGTGCCTGGAAAAGAGGGGGTGGGGAAAAACTGTTTTTT.

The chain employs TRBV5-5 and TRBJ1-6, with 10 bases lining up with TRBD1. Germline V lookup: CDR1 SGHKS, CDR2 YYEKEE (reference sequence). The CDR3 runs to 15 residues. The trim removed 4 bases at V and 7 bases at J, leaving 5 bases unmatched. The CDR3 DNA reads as TGTGCCAGCAGCAGCGGGACAGGGGAAAATTCACCCCTCCACTTT. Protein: CASSSGTGENSPLHF.

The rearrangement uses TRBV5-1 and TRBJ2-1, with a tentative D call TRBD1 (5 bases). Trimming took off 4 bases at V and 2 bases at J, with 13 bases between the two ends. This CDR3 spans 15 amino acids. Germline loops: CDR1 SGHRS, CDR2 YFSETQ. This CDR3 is CASSHTGPAYNEQFF. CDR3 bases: TGCGCCAGCAGCCACACAGGTCCAGCCTACAATGAGCAGTTCTTC. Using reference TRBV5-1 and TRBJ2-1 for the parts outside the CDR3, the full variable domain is KAGVTQTPRYLIKTRGQQVTLSCSPISGHRSVSWYQQTPGQGLQFLFEYFSETQRNKGNFPGRFSGRQFSNSRSEMNVSTLELGDSALYLCASSHTGPAYNEQFFGPGTRLTVL.

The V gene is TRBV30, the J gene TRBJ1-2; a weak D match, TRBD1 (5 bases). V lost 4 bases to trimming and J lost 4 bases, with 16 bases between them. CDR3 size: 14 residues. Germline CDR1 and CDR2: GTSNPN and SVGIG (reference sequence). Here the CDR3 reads CAWTEGREAYGYTF. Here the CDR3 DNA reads TGTGCCTGGACAGAGGGCAGGGAGGCCTATGGCTACACCTTC.

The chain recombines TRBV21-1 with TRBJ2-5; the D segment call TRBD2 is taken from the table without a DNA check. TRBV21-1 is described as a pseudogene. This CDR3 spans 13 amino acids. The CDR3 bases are TGTGCCAGCAGCAAATCCCCCTCTCAGACCCAGTACTTC. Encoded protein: CASSKSPSQTQYF.